These T cell receptor beta chains were read from a single sample in a study of blood T cell repertoires in COVID-19. TCRdb's copy holds only in-frame clones and misses some; the assay was immunoSEQ multiplex PCR. The sample carries 180,000 or so clones, about 90% recorded once. The sample was PBMCs or T cells enriched from blood (not recorded which). These receptors came from a human donor with acute COVID-19. The donor label of this sample is uncertain. Each CDR3 is given with its conserved first and last residue. D genes are given only for firm matches. The size field is filled for only some rows; it gives once, few, many or a size class.

CDR3,DNA,size,J,V,D
CASSGGGGANTGELFF,TGTGCCAGCAGTGGTGGCGGGGGGGCGAACACCGGGGAGCTGTTTTTT,NA,TRBJ2-2,TRBV6-1,TRBD2
CASSYSTSGGNEQYF,TGTGCCAGCAGTTACTCGACTAGCGGGGGAAACGAGCAGTACTTC,once,TRBJ2-7,TRBV6-5,TRBD2
CSAQEAFNTEAFF,TGCAGCGCGCAGGAAGCCTTTAACACTGAAGCTTTCTTT,NA,TRBJ1-1,TRBV29-1,NA
CASRLTGKSPLHF,TGTGCCAGCAGGCTTACAGGGAAATCACCCCTCCACTTT,NA,TRBJ1-6,TRBV5-6,NA
CATRSQGLSGELFF,TGTGCCACCAGATCACAGGGTCTTAGCGGGGAGCTGTTTTTT,NA,TRBJ2-2,TRBV6-5,NA
CASSPTEGTEAFF,TGTGCCAGCTCACCCACGGAGGGCACTGAAGCTTTCTTT,NA,TRBJ1-1,TRBV18,NA
CASSPGLASSYEQYF,TGTGCCAGCAGCCCCGGACTAGCGTCCTCCTACGAGCAGTACTTC,NA,TRBJ2-7,TRBV7-9,TRBD2
CAWNLMAGQGNTGELFF,TGTGCCTGGAACCTGATGGCGGGACAGGGGAATACCGGGGAGCTGTTTTTT,NA,TRBJ2-2,TRBV30,TRBD1
CATSREDKTSGGAFRETQYF,TGTGCCACCAGCAGAGAGGATAAGACTAGCGGGGGGGCATTCCGAGAGACCCAGTACTTC,NA,TRBJ2-5,TRBV15,TRBD2
CASSRGSNQPQHF,TGCGCCAGTTCCCGAGGTAGCAATCAGCCCCAGCATTTT,NA,TRBJ1-5,TRBV5-1,NA
CASSLGWQGASEQYF,TGTGCCAGCAGCTTAGGATGGCAGGGGGCCTCCGAGCAGTACTTC,NA,TRBJ2-7,TRBV7-8,TRBD1
CASSLAQGDYGYTF,TGCGCCAGCAGCTTGGCCCAGGGGGACTATGGCTACACCTTC,NA,TRBJ1-2,TRBV5-1,TRBD1
CASSQPGGRRYGYTF,TGCGCCAGCAGCCAACCTGGCGGGCGGCGGTATGGCTACACCTTC,NA,TRBJ1-2,TRBV4-1,NA
CATSDPGLAGGISYNEQFF,TGTGCCACCAGTGATCCGGGACTAGCGGGGGGAATCTCCTACAATGAGCAGTTCTTC,NA,TRBJ2-1,TRBV24-1,TRBD2
CASSIRLQPQHF,TGTGCCAGTAGTATTCGTTTGCAGCCCCAGCATTTT,NA,TRBJ1-5,TRBV19,NA
CASSQGGEQPQHF,TGTGCCAGCAGCCAAGGCGGAGAACAGCCCCAGCATTTT,NA,TRBJ1-5,TRBV4-2,NA
CSVLSSGGAGELFF,TGCAGCGTTCTGAGTAGCGGGGGGGCCGGGGAGCTGTTTTTT,NA,TRBJ2-2,TRBV29-1,TRBD2
CASSQDERGQQPQHF,TGCGCCAGCAGCCAAGATGAAAGGGGGCAGCAGCCCCAGCATTTT,few,TRBJ1-5,TRBV4-3,TRBD1
CASSFRLSGMETQYF,TGTGCCAGCAGCTTCCGACTGTCGGGGATGGAGACCCAGTACTTC,NA,TRBJ2-5,TRBV5-6,NA
CASSQERTAITDTQYF,TGCGCCAGCAGCCAAGAACGGACAGCCATCACAGATACGCAGTATTTT,NA,TRBJ2-3,TRBV4-1,NA
CASSLYRRAGGDTQYF,TGTGCCAGCAGCCTATATCGTCGAGCGGGAGGGGATACGCAGTATTTT,NA,TRBJ2-3,TRBV11-2,TRBD2
CASSYQGATNEKLFF,TGTGCCAGCAGCTACCAGGGGGCAACTAATGAAAAACTGTTTTTT,NA,TRBJ1-4,TRBV5-4,TRBD1
CASSVGAQGANVLTF,TGTGCCAGCAGCGTAGGGGCGCAAGGGGCCAACGTCCTGACTTTC,NA,TRBJ2-6,TRBV9,NA
CASTLQGGASGANVLTF,TGTGCCAGCACGCTACAAGGGGGTGCGTCTGGGGCCAACGTCCTGACTTTC,NA,TRBJ2-6,TRBV27,NA
CASSIGLTTEAFF,TGTGCCAGTAGTATAGGACTTACCACTGAAGCTTTCTTT,NA,TRBJ1-1,TRBV19,NA
CAANGGQGPWPQHF,TGTGCCGCAAACGGCGGACAGGGGCCTTGGCCCCAGCATTTT,NA,TRBJ1-5,TRBV30,TRBD1
CASNPLAGGRSSYNEQFF,TGTGCCAGCAACCCCCTAGCGGGGGGTCGGAGCTCCTACAATGAGCAGTTCTTC,NA,TRBJ2-1,TRBV27,TRBD2
CASRFSGGPYNEQFF,TGTGCCAGCAGATTCAGCGGGGGGCCCTACAATGAGCAGTTCTTC,NA,TRBJ2-1,TRBV5-8,TRBD2
CAWSRGVRHSYNSPLHF,TGTGCCTGGAGTCGGGGTGTGCGACACTCCTATAATTCACCCCTCCACTTT,NA,TRBJ1-6,TRBV30,NA
CASSIESDLTGELFF,TGTGCCAGCAGCATAGAAAGCGACCTCACCGGGGAGCTGTTTTTT,NA,TRBJ2-2,TRBV7-9,NA
CASSFLTSGKETQYF,TGTGCCAGCAGCTTTTTAACTAGCGGGAAAGAGACCCAGTACTTC,NA,TRBJ2-5,TRBV7-9,TRBD2
CASSYSGGGENQPQHF,TGTGCCAGCAGTTACTCGGGGGGTGGAGAGAATCAGCCCCAGCATTTT,NA,TRBJ1-5,TRBV6-6,NA
CASIKKGAYGYTF,TGTGCCAGTATTAAAAAGGGGGCCTATGGCTACACCTTC,once,TRBJ1-2,TRBV19,TRBD1
CASSRLSGGDKYEQYF,TGTGCCAGCAGCCGTCTAAGCGGGGGAGATAAGTACGAGCAGTACTTC,NA,TRBJ2-7,TRBV11-2,TRBD2
CSVSGGADTQYF,TGCAGCGTATCCGGGGGGGCAGATACGCAGTATTTT,NA,TRBJ2-3,TRBV29-1,TRBD2
CASSSGFGSLLTAEAFF,TGTGCCAGCAGTTCAGGGTTCGGGTCACTTTTAACCGCTGAAGCTTTCTTT,NA,TRBJ1-1,TRBV5-8,NA
CASSLEGIQETQYF,TGCGCCAGCAGCTTGGAGGGGATCCAAGAGACCCAGTACTTC,NA,TRBJ2-5,TRBV5-1,NA
CASKFSGTANTGELFF,TGTGCCAGCAAGTTTTCCGGGACAGCGAACACCGGGGAGCTGTTTTTT,NA,TRBJ2-2,TRBV5-6,TRBD1
CASSFRGTGEADEQFF,TGTGCCAGCAGCTTTCGCGGGACAGGGGAGGCGGATGAGCAGTTCTTC,NA,TRBJ2-1,TRBV5-6,TRBD1
CASSVRTTNTEAFF,TGTGCCAGCAGCGTAAGGACAACAAACACTGAAGCTTTCTTT,NA,TRBJ1-1,TRBV9,NA
CASSVAPDATNEKLFF,TGTGCCAGCAGCGTAGCCCCAGATGCAACTAATGAAAAACTGTTTTTT,once,TRBJ1-4,TRBV9,NA
CASSDLQGGSYEQYF,TGTGCCAGCAGTGACCTGCAGGGGGGATCCTACGAGCAGTACTTC,NA,TRBJ2-7,TRBV6-1,NA
CAWSAPGGAGSYEQYF,TGTGCCTGGAGTGCTCCCGGAGGGGCCGGGTCCTACGAGCAGTACTTC,NA,TRBJ2-7,TRBV30,NA
CASSPAVRGSTDTQYF,TGTGCCAGCAGCCCCGCGGTGCGGGGTAGCACAGATACGCAGTATTTT,NA,TRBJ2-3,TRBV5-5,NA
CASSRDRNYGYTF,TGTGCCAGCAGCCGGGACAGAAACTATGGCTACACCTTC,NA,TRBJ1-2,TRBV7-9,TRBD1
CASDNVRDNTSPLHF,TGTGCCAGTGATAACGTCCGGGACAATACTTCACCCCTCCACTTT,NA,TRBJ1-6,TRBV19,NA
CASSELVLVTQYF,TGCGCCAGCAGTGAACTAGTACTAGTGACCCAGTACTTC,NA,TRBJ2-5,TRBV10-2,NA
CASSFYHEQYF,TGTGCCAGCAGCTTCTATCACGAGCAGTACTTC,once,TRBJ2-7,TRBV11-2,NA
CASRGSGADTQYF,TGCGCCAGCAGAGGAAGCGGGGCAGATACGCAGTATTTT,NA,TRBJ2-3,TRBV10-1,TRBD2
CASSFLPWDREGSTEAFF,TGTGCCAGCAGCTTTCTACCATGGGACAGGGAAGGTAGCACTGAAGCTTTCTTT,NA,TRBJ1-1,TRBV5-5,TRBD1
CASSVRDSGDKNIQYF,TGTGCCAGCAGTGTCCGGGACTCTGGGGACAAAAACATTCAGTACTTC,many,TRBJ2-4,TRBV25-1,NA
CASSQTGETQYF,TGCGCCAGCAGCCAAACCGGGGAGACCCAGTACTTC,NA,TRBJ2-5,TRBV5-1,NA
CASSLLPLGGGNEKLFF,TGCGCCAGCAGCCTATTACCCTTGGGGGGGGGTAATGAAAAACTGTTTTTT,NA,TRBJ1-4,TRBV5-1,NA